Listed below are T cell receptor beta chains from one sample, sequenced in a study of T cell clonotyping in hematopoietic cell transplantation. This table comes from immunoSEQ multiplex PCR, and its TCRdb copy is limited to in-frame clones, with some not included. The sample lists nearly 70,000 clones, over 90% occurring once. Sequenced sample: peripheral blood mononuclear cells. The receptors derive from a man between 50 and 59 years old in good health. Some clones in this sample may be carry-over from other donors' samples. CDR3s include the opening cysteine and the closing phenylalanine or tryptophan. A D gene is named only where the DNA matches it firmly. Clone size, where shown, is once, few, many, or a class for clones that have expanded.

size	D	V	J	DNA	CDR3
.	TRBD1	TRBV27	TRBJ1-4	TGTGCCAGCAGTGCCGGACAGGGGCCCACGGGAGGTGAAAAACTGTTTTTT	CASSAGQGPTGGEKLFF
.	.	TRBV28	TRBJ2-7	TGTGCCAGCAGTTTACAGGGAAACTACGAGCAGTACTTC	CASSLQGNYEQYF
.	.	TRBV7-9	TRBJ2-3	TGTGCCAGCAGCTCAAGGGCGGGGTTAGATACGCAGTATTTT	CASSSRAGLDTQYF
.	.	TRBV29-1	TRBJ1-1	TGCAGCGTCCCAGGGAGGGGGAGAATGACTGAAGCTTTCTTT	CSVPGRGRMTEAFF
.	.	TRBV25-1	TRBJ1-4	TGTGCCAGCAGTGGGGGAGGGGCTTATGAAAAACTGTTTTTT	CASSGGGAYEKLFF
.	TRBD1	TRBV5-1	TRBJ1-1	TGCGCCAGCAGAAGACAGGGGGATATGAACACTGAAGCTTTCTTT	CASRRQGDMNTEAFF
.	.	TRBV7-8	TRBJ2-7	TGTGCCAGCAGCCAAACAGGGAATTACGAGCAGTACTTC	CASSQTGNYEQYF
.	.	TRBV7-9	TRBJ1-4	TGTGCCAGCAGCTTTTCAGGACGGAATGAAAAACTGTTTTTT	CASSFSGRNEKLFF
.	.	TRBV5-5	TRBJ1-6	TGTGCCAGCAGCTTGATTCGCTTTCGGGGTTCGAATTCACCCCTCCACTTT	CASSLIRFRGSNSPLHF
.	.	TRBV11-2	TRBJ2-7	TGTGCCAGCAAACAGTTGAGCTCCTACGAGCAGTACTTC	CASKQLSSYEQYF
.	.	TRBV5-1	TRBJ1-2	TGCGCCAGCAGCTTGGCCGGGGTGGCGGGCTACACCTTC	CASSLAGVAGYTF
.	TRBD1	TRBV7-7	TRBJ2-7	TGTGCCAGCAGCTTACAACAGGGGTACGAGCAGTACTTC	CASSLQQGYEQYF
few	.	TRBV6-5	TRBJ2-2	TGTGCCAGCAGCTGGACCTCCCAGAACACCGGGGAGCTGTTTTTT	CASSWTSQNTGELFF
.	.	TRBV5-1	TRBJ1-1	TGCGCCAGCAGCTTGGCAGGGGATGGTGAAGCTTTCTTT	CASSLAGDGEAFF
.	TRBD2	TRBV14	TRBJ2-1	TGTGCCAGCAGCCATCTTTTTAGCGGGAGGGCCCACAATGAGCAGTTCTTC	CASSHLFSGRAHNEQFF
.	.	TRBV9	TRBJ2-7	TGTGCCAGCAGCCCCAAAGGGGACAAAGGCCTCGAGCAGTACTTC	CASSPKGDKGLEQYF
.	.	TRBV6-5	TRBJ2-1	TGTGCCAGCAGTTTATTTAGCGGCAGCTCCTACAATGAGCAGTTCTTC	CASSLFSGSSYNEQFF
.	.	TRBV5-6	TRBJ1-5	TGTGCCAGCAGCTTGGTCGCTGAAGGGCCCCAGCATTTT	CASSLVAEGPQHF
few	TRBD1	TRBV5-1	TRBJ1-2	TGCGCCAGCAGCTTGGGAGGGACAGGGAAGGTTTCTAACTATGGCTACACCTTC	CASSLGGTGKVSNYGYTF
.	TRBD1	TRBV28	TRBJ1-3	TGTGCCAGCAGTATCCTACAGGGGGTTGGAAACACCATATATTTT	CASSILQGVGNTIYF
.	TRBD2	TRBV5-1	TRBJ2-7	TGCGCCAGCAGCTTGGGACTAGCGGGAGTTGACGAGCAGTACTTC	CASSLGLAGVDEQYF
.	TRBD1	TRBV29-1	TRBJ2-7	TGCAGCGTGGGACAGGGGGCGCTTCACGAGCAGTACTTC	CSVGQGALHEQYF
.	.	TRBV7-2	TRBJ2-5	TGTGCCAGCAAGAGGAGGGGAGAGACCCAGTACTTC	CASKRRGETQYF
.	.	TRBV7-9	TRBJ1-5	TGTGCCAGCAGCTTCGACCAGGGTTCAACTCAGCCCCAGCATTTT	CASSFDQGSTQPQHF
.	.	TRBV15	TRBJ2-7	TGTGCCACCAGCAGAGATCGCCAGGCCATCTACGAGCAGTACTTC	CATSRDRQAIYEQYF
.	TRBD1	TRBV6-1	TRBJ1-1	TGTGCCAGCAGTGAATACAGGGGGCACGACACTGAAGCTTTCTTT	CASSEYRGHDTEAFF
.	.	TRBV19	TRBJ1-5	TGTGCCAGTAGTGACATGAGGGCCGGGAGGCAGCCCCAGCATTTT	CASSDMRAGRQPQHF
.	TRBD1	TRBV2	TRBJ2-2	TGTGCCAGCAGTTGGCAGGGGGTCCCCGGGGAGCTGTTTTTT	CASSWQGVPGELFF
.	TRBD1	TRBV5-4	TRBJ1-1	TGTGCCAGCAGCAAGGCCGGGACAGGGGCTGTCACTGAAGCTTTCTTT	CASSKAGTGAVTEAFF
.	.	TRBV4-2	TRBJ2-7	TGTGCCAGCAGCCAAGACCGGGACCCGGGCCTCGAGCAGTACTTC	CASSQDRDPGLEQYF
.	.	TRBV7-3	TRBJ2-3	TGTGCCAGCAGCTTACCCCACGGCCGCACAGATACGCAGTATTTT	CASSLPHGRTDTQYF
.	TRBD1	TRBV29-1	TRBJ1-1	TGCAGCGCCCGGACAGGCAACACTGAAGCTTTCTTT	CSARTGNTEAFF
.	TRBD1	TRBV7-8	TRBJ2-5	TGTGCCAGCAGCTTGGGACAGCAAGAGACCCAGTACTTC	CASSLGQQETQYF
.	.	TRBV7-9	TRBJ2-3	TGTGCCAGCAGCTTACAGGGGACCACCACAGATACGCAGTATTTT	CASSLQGTTTDTQYF
.	TRBD1	TRBV2	TRBJ2-7	TGTGCCAGCAGTTACGGACAGGGAGGTTCGGTCGACGAGCAGTACTTC	CASSYGQGGSVDEQYF
.	.	TRBV11-2	TRBJ1-6	TGTGCCAGCAGCTTAAACCACAGGCTTAGTGCCCTCCACTTT	CASSLNHRLSALHF
.	.	TRBV6-5	TRBJ1-4	TGTGCCAGCAGCAACAGAAACGGAGGTGAAAAACTGTTTTTT	CASSNRNGGEKLFF
.	TRBD2	TRBV11-2	TRBJ2-7	TGTGCCAGCAGCTTAATCGGGGGGTACGAGCAGTACTTC	CASSLIGGYEQYF
.	.	TRBV9	TRBJ2-1	TGTGCCAGCAGCGTAGGCTGGGACGGCTCCAATGAGCAGTTCTTC	CASSVGWDGSNEQFF
.	TRBD1	TRBV7-8	TRBJ1-1	TGTGCCAGCAGCTTGCAGGGGGACACTGAAGCTTTCTTT	CASSLQGDTEAFF
.	.	TRBV5-4	TRBJ1-1	TGTGCCAGCAGAGAAAGGGGTAACACTGAAGCTTTCTTT	CASRERGNTEAFF
.	TRBD2	TRBV5-1	TRBJ2-3	TGCGCCAGCAGCGATGGACTAGCGGGAGCGGGTAGCACAGATACGCAGTATTTT	CASSDGLAGAGSTDTQYF